The T cell receptor beta chain described here comes from a study of vaccination and CD4 T cells after COVID-19. With the Oncomine TCR Beta short-read assay, DNA from cultured CD4+ T cells was sequenced. TCRdb re-called the PCR reads through MiXCR, storing one row per CDR3 protein. Found here are about 20,000 distinct CDR3 sequences, 40% of them singletons; the top ten hold under 10%. The study, taken as a whole, reports: Within convalescent individuals, 304 out of 307 vaccine-specific clones proved to be spike mono-reactive.

The CDR3 runs to 13 residues. V gave up 11 bases and J gave up 0 bases; unmatched junction bases: 5. Per germline, CDR1 MDHEN and CDR2 SYDVKM. Only a few counts were recorded for this clonotype. Antigen unknown. The sample's treatment: roughly 11-day PBMC culture with coronavirus spike peptide pools or control peptides (ViraFEST assay). The material was CD4+ T cells from blood, cultured in vitro, obtained after SARS-CoV-2 vaccination. The sequence derives from a human donor who had recovered from COVID-19. The chain employs TRBV28 and TRBJ1-2; 8 bases are shared with TRBD1. CDR3 loop: CALSTGANYGYTF. CDR3 DNA sequence: TGTGCCCTGTCGACAGGGGCTAACTATGGCTACACCTTC.